The T cell receptor (beta chain) described here comes from a study of vaccination and CD4 T cells after COVID-19. Study in general: The authors gave control cultures a CEFX pool, an HIV-1 Nef pool, or no peptide. Overall study results and limits: Detection of a median around 84% of reactive clones in convalescent patients was confined to the period after vaccination.

This clonotype showed up just a few times. The antigen is unknown. Sequencing of DNA taken from cultured CD4+ T cells relied on the Oncomine TCR Beta short-read assay. Cultured CD4+ T cells were the source of extracted genomic DNA. TCRdb independently ran MiXCR on the PCR reads; one entry per CDR3 protein. The table records 18,000 or so distinct CDR3 sequences, approximately 40% of them present only once. Documented time point: late sampling 161 to 241 days after vaccination in three convalescent patients. Regarding treatment: roughly 10-day PBMC culture with coronavirus spike peptide pools or control peptides (ViraFEST assay). The CDR3 length is 14 residues. Germline CDR1 and CDR2: ENHRY and SYGVKD. Trimming cost V 6 bases and J 0 bases, with 10 bases left between them.

The rearrangement uses TRBV10-3 and TRBJ2-3; D remains ambiguous. The clonotype was recovered from a human donor who had recovered from COVID-19. The sequencing here drew on CD4+ T cells from blood, cultured in vitro, taken about 7 months after SARS-CoV-2 vaccination. CDR3 DNA: TGTGCCATCAGGGACCATCAAAGCACAGATACGCAGTATTTT. It codes for CAIRDHQSTDTQYF.